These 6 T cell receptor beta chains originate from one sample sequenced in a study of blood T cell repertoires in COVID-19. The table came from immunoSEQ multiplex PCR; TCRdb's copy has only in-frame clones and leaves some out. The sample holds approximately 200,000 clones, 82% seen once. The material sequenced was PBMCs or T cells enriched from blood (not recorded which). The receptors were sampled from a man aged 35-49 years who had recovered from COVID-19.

The CDR3 sequence: CASSQRLGPGAGNTIYF. As DNA, the CDR3 is TGTGCCAGCAGCCAGAGACTGGGTCCGGGGGCTGGAAACACCATATATTTT. This chain joins TRBV4-2 and TRBJ1-3; a possible D gene is TRBD1 (5 bases). The CDR3 sequence is 17 residues long. The germline gives CDR1 LGHNA, CDR2 YNFKEQ. V was trimmed by 3 bases and J by 2 bases, leaving 17 bases between them.

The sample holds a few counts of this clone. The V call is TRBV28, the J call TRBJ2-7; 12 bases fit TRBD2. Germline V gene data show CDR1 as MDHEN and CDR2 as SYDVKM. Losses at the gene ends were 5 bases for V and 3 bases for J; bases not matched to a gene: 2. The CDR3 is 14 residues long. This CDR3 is CASSRTSGDYEQYF. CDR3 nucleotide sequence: TGTGCCAGCAGTCGGACTAGCGGGGACTACGAGCAGTACTTC.

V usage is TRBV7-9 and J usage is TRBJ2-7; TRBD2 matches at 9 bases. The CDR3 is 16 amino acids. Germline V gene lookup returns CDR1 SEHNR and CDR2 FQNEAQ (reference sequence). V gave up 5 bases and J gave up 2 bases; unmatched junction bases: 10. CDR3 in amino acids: CASSPRSGGRAYEQYF. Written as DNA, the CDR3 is TGTGCCAGCAGCCCCCGCTCGGGCGGGAGGGCCTACGAGCAGTACTTC.

The CDR3 coding sequence is TGTGCCTCGAGCGGGGCGGGCTATGGCTACACCTTC. Its protein is CASSGAGYGYTF. The J gene is TRBJ1-2, the V gene TRBV12-5; possible D gene TRBD1, 5 bases. The CDR3 is made up of 12 amino acids. Germline-derived CDR1 and CDR2 are LGHNT and FRNRAP.

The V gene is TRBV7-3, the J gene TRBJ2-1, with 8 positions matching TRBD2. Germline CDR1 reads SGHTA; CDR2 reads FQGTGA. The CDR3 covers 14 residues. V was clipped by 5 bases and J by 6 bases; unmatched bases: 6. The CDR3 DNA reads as TGTGCCAGCAGCGACCCCGGGACTAGCAATGAGCAGTTCTTC. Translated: CASSDPGTSNEQFF.

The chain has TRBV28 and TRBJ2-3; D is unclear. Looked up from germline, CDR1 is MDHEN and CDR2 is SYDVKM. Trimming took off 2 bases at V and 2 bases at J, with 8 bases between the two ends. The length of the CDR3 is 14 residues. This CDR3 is CASSLAGNTDTQYF. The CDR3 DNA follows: TGTGCCAGCAGTTTAGCAGGAAACACAGATACGCAGTATTTT. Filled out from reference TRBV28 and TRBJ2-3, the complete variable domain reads DVKVTQSSRYLVKRTGEKVFLECVQDMDHENMFWYRQDPGLGLRLIYFSYDVKMKEKGDIPEGYSVSREKKERFSLILESASTNQTSMYLCASSLAGNTDTQYFGPGTRLTVL.